Listed below are T cell receptor beta chains from one sample, sequenced in a study of cytomegalovirus exposure and HLA in healthy donors. TCRdb keeps only in-frame clones here, not all; method: immunoSEQ multiplex PCR. The table records around 270,000 clones, around 80% of them present only once. Sequenced input: PBMCs. The source is a girl aged 2-10 years in good health and CMV-seronegative. CDR3s include the opening cysteine and the closing phenylalanine or tryptophan. The D gene is left open where the match is weak. The listing skips clone size in some rows; elsewhere it reads once, few, many or a size class.

D	V	size	J	DNA	CDR3
NA	TRBV19	NA	TRBJ2-7	TGTGCCAGTAGTTTGGGCGGGGGCACAAACCTCTACGAGCAGTACTTC	CASSLGGGTNLYEQYF
NA	TRBV5-6	NA	TRBJ2-1	TGTGCCAGCAGTGAGGGGGGGACCACATATGAGCAGTTCTTC	CASSEGGTTYEQFF
NA	TRBV6-6	NA	TRBJ1-2	TGTGCCACAGGGGTAGCGGGCTATGGCTACACCTTC	CATGVAGYGYTF
TRBD2	TRBV6-4	few	TRBJ2-7	TGTGCCAGCAGTGAACCCGGGACTAGCGCCTTCTCCTACGAGCAGTACTTC	CASSEPGTSAFSYEQYF
NA	TRBV30	NA	TRBJ1-2	TGTGCCTGGAGTGTATACGGGGATGGCTACACCTTC	CAWSVYGDGYTF
NA	TRBV27	once	TRBJ1-6	TGTGCCAGCGGTCCCGGCAGGCCCCTCCACTTT	CASGPGRPLHF
TRBD1	TRBV11-2	few	TRBJ2-7	TGTGCCAGCAGCCACCCTCGGGGACAGGGGTGGATCGGGCAGTACTTC	CASSHPRGQGWIGQYF
NA	TRBV5-4	NA	TRBJ2-7	TGTGCCAGCAGCCCGGGGTGGGGTTCCGCCGAGCAGTACTTC	CASSPGWGSAEQYF
TRBD2	TRBV6-1	NA	TRBJ2-3	TGTGCCAGCAGTTTCGGGGGGAATAGAGATACGCAGTATTTT	CASSFGGNRDTQYF
NA	TRBV6-5	NA	TRBJ2-7	TGTGCCAGCAGTTACTCGGGGGGGCGCGGATACGAGCAGTACTTC	CASSYSGGRGYEQYF
TRBD2	TRBV15	NA	TRBJ2-1	TGTGCCACCAGCAGAGATAGGCTAGCGGGAGGACGGCATGAGCAGTTCTTC	CATSRDRLAGGRHEQFF
TRBD1	TRBV10-3	once	TRBJ1-2	TGTGCCATCAGAGGGACAGGGAATGGTGGCTACACCTTC	CAIRGTGNGGYTF
NA	TRBV9	NA	TRBJ1-3	TGTGCCTCGGAGAGCTCTGGAAACACCATATATTTT	CASESSGNTIYF
TRBD2	TRBV19	NA	TRBJ2-2	TGTGCCAGTAGCGCTAGCGGGAGAGGAGCCGGGGAGCTGTTTTTT	CASSASGRGAGELFF
TRBD2	TRBV29-1	NA	TRBJ2-1	TGCAGCGTTGATCCTGATTCGACCCGATACCTTACTAGCGGGAGGGCCTATGAGCAGTTCTTC	CSVDPDSTRYLTSGRAYEQFF
TRBD2	TRBV4-1	few	TRBJ2-7	TGCGCCAGCAGCGACCCTAGCGGGGGTTACGAGCAGTACTTC	CASSDPSGGYEQYF
TRBD2	TRBV13	NA	TRBJ2-7	TGTGCCAGCAGCTTAGGGCGTAGGACTAGCGGCCTCGAGCAGTACTTC	CASSLGRRTSGLEQYF
TRBD1	TRBV5-8	NA	TRBJ2-2	TGTGCCAGCAGCTTGGGGACAGGGCACGGGGAGCTGTTTTTT	CASSLGTGHGELFF
TRBD1	TRBV30	NA	TRBJ1-1	TGTGCCTGGATCAGGGGGGCCCCCGACTCGGACACTGAAGCTTTCTTT	CAWIRGAPDSDTEAFF
NA	TRBV2	NA	TRBJ2-2	TGTGCCAGCAGAGTCAGGGGAGGGGGGGCTACCGGGGAGCTGTTTTTT	CASRVRGGGATGELFF
NA	TRBV28	NA	TRBJ1-4	TGTGCCAGCATGCAGGGCCCCGGAAAACTGTTTTTT	CASMQGPGKLFF
NA	TRBV2	NA	TRBJ2-7	TGTGCCACCCAAACAGGGCACGAGCAGTACTTC	CATQTGHEQYF
NA	TRBV10-3	NA	TRBJ1-5	TGTGCCATCAGTTCCAACTTAAAATCCAATCAGCCCCAGCATTTT	CAISSNLKSNQPQHF
TRBD2	TRBV28	NA	TRBJ2-5	TGTGCCAGCAGTGTCCCTGCGGGGGGCCAAGGAGGACGTGAGACCCAGTACTTC	CASSVPAGGQGGRETQYF
TRBD2	TRBV5-5	NA	TRBJ2-7	TGTGCCAGCAGCTTGGGAGGGACTAGCGGACCTTTGGAGCAGTACTTC	CASSLGGTSGPLEQYF
NA	TRBV30	NA	TRBJ1-5	TGTGCCTGGGGAGCAGCGGGGATCAATCAGCCCCAGCATTTT	CAWGAAGINQPQHF